This T cell receptor (beta chain) was observed in a study of T cell clusters in autoimmune cytopenias. Study-level results: The T cell clusters were defined only in silico, without experimental functional validation. Physiological T cell clusters of healthy donors were apparently absent in primary autoimmune cytopenia patients.

Details on this clonotype: Its antigen is currently unknown.

This CDR3 is 14 amino acids long. The germline V gene has CDR1 MNHEY and CDR2 SVGAGI. TRB was amplified from around 0.25 ug of peripheral blood genomic DNA per sample. TRB rearrangements were amplified by touch-down multiplex PCR with mixed TRB-A/B primers. TCRdb derives one entry per CDR3 protein from the multiplex PCR reads, leaving out DNA. The table lists some 15,000 distinct CDR3 sequences. The clonotype originates from a human donor with an autoimmune cytopenia or autoimmune hepatitis (not recorded which). The chain is built from TRBV6-5 and TRBJ2-1; TCRdb's D gene call, TRBD2, goes unchecked for lack of DNA. Sequenced: peripheral blood. CDR3 amino acids: CASSPDYSYNEQFF.